The 6 T cell receptor beta chains listed next were all sequenced from one sample in a study of cytomegalovirus exposure and HLA in healthy donors. Amplification used 60 Vbeta primers and 13 Jbeta primers. Using immunoSEQ multiplex PCR, the repertoire was profiled, and TCRdb retains in-frame clones only, with some absent. The data contain about 160,000 clones, roughly 80% of them singletons. Sequences were obtained from PBMCs. The receptors originated from a male donor in good health and CMV-seropositive.

This chain uses TRBV6-5 with TRBJ2-1, with TRBD1 matching 9 bases. V was pared by 2 bases and J by 6 bases, with 2 bases of the junction left unmatched. The CDR3 spans 14 residues. CDR1 and CDR2 (germline): MNHEY, SVGAGI. The CDR3 bases are TGTGCCAGCAGTTACATGGACAGGGGCAATGAGCAGTTCTTC. It translates to CASSYMDRGNEQFF.

The chain employs TRBV25-1 and TRBJ2-2; D not certain. Germline V gene sequence: CDR1 MGHDK, CDR2 SYGVNS. The CDR3 has 12 amino acids. V shed 5 bases and J shed 11 bases, with 12 bases lying between them. The CDR3 coding sequence is TGTGCCAGCAGTCCAACCCGCGGAGAGCTGTTTTTT. Translation: CASSPTRGELFF.

This clone occurred a few times. V gene TRBV4-1 combines with J gene TRBJ1-1; 8 nucleotides line up with TRBD1. The V segment lost 1 base and the J segment 5 bases; nucleotides outside the gene matches: 3. CDR3 length: 14 residues. In germline, CDR1 is MGHRA, CDR2 YSYEKL. The CDR3 bases are TGCGCCAGCAGCCAAGCGACAGGGGCAACTGAAGCTTTCTTT. It encodes CASSQATGATEAFF.

The chain uses TRBV20-1 and TRBJ2-5; no firm D call. The germline V and J ends were trimmed by 3 bases and 9 bases, with 8 bases remaining between them. Germline V gene lookup returns CDR1 DFQATT and CDR2 SNEGSKA (reference sequence). This CDR3 has 10 amino acids. The CDR3 nucleotides are TGCAGTGCTAGGACGCAGGCCCAGTACTTC. This encodes CSARTQAQYF.

The chain has TRBV2 and TRBJ1-5; TRBD1 matches 7 bases. Germline V gives CDR1 SNHLY, CDR2 FYNNEI. CDR3 length equals 15 residues. V lost 4 bases, J lost 2 bases, and 5 bases stayed unmatched. The CDR3 DNA sequence: TGTGCCAGCAGTGCCGACAGGGAACGCAATCAGCCCCAGCATTTT. It specifies CASSADRERNQPQHF.

Concerning this clone itself: Within the sample, other DNA sequences also encode this same CDR3. The J gene is TRBJ2-1, the V gene TRBV6-4, with 11 bases lining up with TRBD2. Germline values: CDR1 MRHNA, CDR2 SNTAGT. There are 15 residues in the CDR3. V shed 0 bases, J shed 7 bases, and the junction held 2 bases outside the gene matches. The CDR3, as DNA: TGTGCCAGCAGTGACTCTAGCGGGGGGGCAAATGAGCAGTTCTTC. It yields the protein CASSDSSGGANEQFF.